This T cell receptor beta chain derives from a study of cytomegalovirus exposure and HLA in healthy donors. TCRdb keeps only in-frame clones here, not all; method: immunoSEQ multiplex PCR. This sample has approximately 150,000 clones, with around nine tenths found just once. Germline V CDR1 and CDR2: LNHDA, SQIVND (reference sequence). V lost 3 bases to trimming and J lost 4 bases, with 11 bases between them. The CDR3 is 14 residues long. This receptor was obtained from a young woman in good health and CMV-seropositive. The chain couples TRBV19 to TRBJ2-3; weak D call: TRBD2 (6 bases). Material: PBMCs. CDR3 sequence (DNA): TGTGCCAGTAGTATGGAGGGACTCCCAGATACGCAGTATTTT. As protein: CASSMEGLPDTQYF.